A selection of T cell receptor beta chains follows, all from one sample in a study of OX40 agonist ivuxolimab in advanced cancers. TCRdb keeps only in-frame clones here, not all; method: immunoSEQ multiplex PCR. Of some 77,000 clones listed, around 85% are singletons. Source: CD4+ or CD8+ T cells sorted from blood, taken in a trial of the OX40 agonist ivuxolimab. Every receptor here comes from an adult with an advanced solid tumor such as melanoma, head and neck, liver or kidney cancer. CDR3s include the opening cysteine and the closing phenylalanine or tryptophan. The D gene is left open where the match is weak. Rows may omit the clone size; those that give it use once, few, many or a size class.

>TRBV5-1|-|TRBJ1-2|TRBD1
TGCGCCAGCAGCTTGGGACAGGGACTTGGTGGCTACACCTTC
CASSLGQGLGGYTF
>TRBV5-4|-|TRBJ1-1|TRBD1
TGTGCCAGCAGCCGGGACAGGCGGATGGCTTTCTTT
CASSRDRRMAFF
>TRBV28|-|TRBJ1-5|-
TGTGCCAGCAGTTTGGTTTTTTTGTCCCAGCATTTT
CASSLVFLSQHF
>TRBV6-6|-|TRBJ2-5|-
TGTGCCAGCAGTTACGCGGGACCTAGGGAGACCCAGTACTTC
CASSYAGPRETQYF
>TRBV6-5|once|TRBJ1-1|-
TGTGCCAGCAGGCCCGCAGGGTTGGGCACTGAAGCTTTCTTT
CASRPAGLGTEAFF
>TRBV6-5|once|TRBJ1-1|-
TGTGCCAGCAGTTACCCCGGGCAGGGGCGAGAAGCTTTCTTT
CASSYPGQGREAFF
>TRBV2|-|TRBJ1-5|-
TGTGCCAGCATGGCCAACAATCAGCCCCAGCATTTT
CASMANNQPQHF
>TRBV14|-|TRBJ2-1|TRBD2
TGTGCCAGCAGCCCCGGACTAGCGCTTTACAATGAGCAGTTCTTC
CASSPGLALYNEQFF
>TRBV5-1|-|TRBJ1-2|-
TGCGCCAGCAGGGGGGTAAACTATGGCTACACCTTC
CASRGVNYGYTF
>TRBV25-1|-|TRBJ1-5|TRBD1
TGTGCCAGCAGTGGTCAGGGGGTTAGCAATCAGCCCCAGCATTTT
CASSGQGVSNQPQHF
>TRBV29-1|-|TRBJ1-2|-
TGCAGCGTGGAAGGGGGAGATGGCTACACCTTC
CSVEGGDGYTF
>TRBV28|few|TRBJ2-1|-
TGTGCCAGCAGTTTAAGCGGGCCGGGGCAGTTCTTC
CASSLSGPGQFF
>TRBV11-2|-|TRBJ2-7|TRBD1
TGTGCCAGCAGCTTATTGACGGACAGGCAATACGAGCAGTACTTC
CASSLLTDRQYEQYF
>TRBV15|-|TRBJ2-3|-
TGTGCCACCAGCTGGGTCCCCGGGCTCACAGATACGCAGTATTTT
CATSWVPGLTDTQYF
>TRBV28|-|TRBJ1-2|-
TGTGCCAGCAGTTTCGTGGATCGGATTAACTATGGCTACACCTTC
CASSFVDRINYGYTF
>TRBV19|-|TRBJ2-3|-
TGTGCCAGTTTCAGGGGCTACACGCAGTATTTT
CASFRGYTQYF
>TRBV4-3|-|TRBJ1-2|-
TGCGCCAGCAGCACAGCCCCCGGGACAAACTATGGCTACACCTTC
CASSTAPGTNYGYTF
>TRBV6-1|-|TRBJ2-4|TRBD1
TGTGCCAGCAGTGAAGCGAGGACAGGGGCGTCAGGAAACATTCAGTACTTC
CASSEARTGASGNIQYF
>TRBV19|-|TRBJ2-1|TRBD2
TGTGCCAGTAGTTTCCGACAGAGCGGGGACTACAATGAGCAGTTCTTC
CASSFRQSGDYNEQFF
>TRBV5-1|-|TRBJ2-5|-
TGCGCCAGCAGCTTGTCCGGGGGCGGGGAGACCCAGTACTTC
CASSLSGGGETQYF
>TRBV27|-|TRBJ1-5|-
TGTGCCAGCAGTTTAATCGCAGCCCGACGCAATCAGCCCCAGCATTTT
CASSLIAARRNQPQHF
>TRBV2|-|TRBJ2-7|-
TGTGCCAGCAGTCTCGCTTCGTTGCAGTACTTC
CASSLASLQYF
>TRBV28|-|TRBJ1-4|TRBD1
TGTGCCAGCAGTTTACAACAGGGGAGAACTGAAAAACTGTTTTTT
CASSLQQGRTEKLFF
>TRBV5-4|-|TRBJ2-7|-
TGTGCCAGCAGCGTACGGCGTGACTACGAGCAGTACTTC
CASSVRRDYEQYF
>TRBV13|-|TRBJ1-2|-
TGTGCCAGCAGCTTTAGTCGCTATGGCTACACCTTC
CASSFSRYGYTF
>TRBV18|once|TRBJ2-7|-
TGTGCCAGCTCATCCGGACAGTACGAGCAGTACTTC
CASSSGQYEQYF
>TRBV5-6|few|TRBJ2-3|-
TGTGCCAGCAGCCCCGAGACGGGGGCAGATACGCAGTATTTT
CASSPETGADTQYF
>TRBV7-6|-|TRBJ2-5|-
TGTGCCAGCAGCTTACTCGGTGGGCCGGGGAAGACCCAGTACTTC
CASSLLGGPGKTQYF
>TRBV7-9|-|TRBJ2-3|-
TGTGCCAGCAGCTTAGCCCGGGGACGCACAGATACGCAGTATTTT
CASSLARGRTDTQYF
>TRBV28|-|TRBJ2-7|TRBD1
TGTGCCAGCAGAAACAGGGGGCCCTACGAGCAGTACTTC
CASRNRGPYEQYF
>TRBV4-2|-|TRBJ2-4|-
TGTGCCAGCAGCCAATTGGACCGAGAAAAAAACATTCAGTACTTC
CASSQLDREKNIQYF
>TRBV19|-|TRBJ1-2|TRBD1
TGTGCCAGTAGTCCCCTGACAGGGATGTATGGCTACACCTTC
CASSPLTGMYGYTF
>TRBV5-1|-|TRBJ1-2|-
TGCGCCAGCAGCTCCGGGATTAACTATGGCTACACCTTC
CASSSGINYGYTF
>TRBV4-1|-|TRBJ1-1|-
TGCGCCAGCAGCCAAGTTAGGAAGTCGGAAGCTTTCTTT
CASSQVRKSEAFF